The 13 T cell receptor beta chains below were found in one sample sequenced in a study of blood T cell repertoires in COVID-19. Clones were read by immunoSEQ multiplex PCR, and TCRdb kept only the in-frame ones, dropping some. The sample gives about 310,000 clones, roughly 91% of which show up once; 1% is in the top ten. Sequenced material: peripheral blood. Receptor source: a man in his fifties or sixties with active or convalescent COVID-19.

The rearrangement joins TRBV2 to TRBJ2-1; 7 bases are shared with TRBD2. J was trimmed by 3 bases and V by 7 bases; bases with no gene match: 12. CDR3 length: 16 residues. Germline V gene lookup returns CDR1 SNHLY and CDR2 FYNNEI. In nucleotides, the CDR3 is TGTGCCAGCAACAATCGGGCTAGCGGAAACTACAATGAGCAGTTCTTC. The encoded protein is CASNNRASGNYNEQFF.

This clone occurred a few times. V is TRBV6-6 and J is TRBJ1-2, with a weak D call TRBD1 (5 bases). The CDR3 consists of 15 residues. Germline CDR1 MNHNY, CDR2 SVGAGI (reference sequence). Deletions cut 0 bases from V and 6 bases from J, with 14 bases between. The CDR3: CASSYSLGAVDGYTF. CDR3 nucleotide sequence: TGTGCCAGCAGTTACTCTTTAGGGGCGGTCGATGGCTACACCTTC.

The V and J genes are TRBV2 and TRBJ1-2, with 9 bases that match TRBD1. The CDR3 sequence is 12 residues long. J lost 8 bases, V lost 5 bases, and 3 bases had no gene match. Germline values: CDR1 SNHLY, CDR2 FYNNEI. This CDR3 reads CASSLGQGGYTF. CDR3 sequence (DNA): TGTGCCAGCAGTCTGGGACAGGGCGGCTACACCTTC.

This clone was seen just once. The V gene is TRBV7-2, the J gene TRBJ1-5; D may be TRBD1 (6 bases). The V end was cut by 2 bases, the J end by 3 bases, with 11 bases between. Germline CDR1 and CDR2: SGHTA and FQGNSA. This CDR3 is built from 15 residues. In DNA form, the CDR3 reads TGTGCCAGCAGCTTACACAGGACAGACAATCAGCCCCAGCATTTT. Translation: CASSLHRTDNQPQHF.

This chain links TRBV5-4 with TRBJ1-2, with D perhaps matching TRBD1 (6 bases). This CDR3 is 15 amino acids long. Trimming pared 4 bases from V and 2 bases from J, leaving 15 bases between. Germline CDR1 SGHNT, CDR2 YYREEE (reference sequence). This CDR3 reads CASSMAEQGNYGYTF. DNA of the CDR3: TGTGCCAGCAGCATGGCGGAACAGGGAAACTATGGCTACACCTTC.

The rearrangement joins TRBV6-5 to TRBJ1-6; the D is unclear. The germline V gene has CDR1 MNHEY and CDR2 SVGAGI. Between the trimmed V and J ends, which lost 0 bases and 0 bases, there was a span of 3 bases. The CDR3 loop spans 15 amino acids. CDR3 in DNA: TGTGCCAGCAGTTACTCTTACTCCTATAATTCACCCCTCCACTTT. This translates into CASSYSYSYNSPLHF.

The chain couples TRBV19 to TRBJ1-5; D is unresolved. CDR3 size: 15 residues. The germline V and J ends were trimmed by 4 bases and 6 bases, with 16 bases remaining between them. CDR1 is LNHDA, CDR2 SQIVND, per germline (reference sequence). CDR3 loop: CASSTQVAGGQPQHF. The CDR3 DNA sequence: TGTGCCAGTAGTACGCAGGTCGCCGGTGGTCAGCCCCAGCATTTT. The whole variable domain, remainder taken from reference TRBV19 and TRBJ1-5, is DGGITQSPKYLFRKEGQNVTLSCEQNLNHDAMYWYRQDPGQGLRLIYYSQIVNDFQKGDIAEGYSVSREKKESFPLTVTSAQKNPTAFYLCASSTQVAGGQPQHFGDGTRLSIL.

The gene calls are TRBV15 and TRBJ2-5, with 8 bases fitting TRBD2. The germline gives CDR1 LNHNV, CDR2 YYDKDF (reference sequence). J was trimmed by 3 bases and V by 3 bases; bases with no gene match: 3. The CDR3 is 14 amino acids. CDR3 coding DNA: TGTGCCACCAGCAGGACGGGGGGGGAAGAGACCCAGTACTTC. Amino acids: CATSRTGGEETQYF.

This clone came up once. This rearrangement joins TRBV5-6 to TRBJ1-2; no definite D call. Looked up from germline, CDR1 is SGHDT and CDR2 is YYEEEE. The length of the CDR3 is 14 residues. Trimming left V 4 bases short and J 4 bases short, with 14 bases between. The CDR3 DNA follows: TGTGCCAGCAGCCCCACCGCAGGAGGCTATGGCTACACCTTC. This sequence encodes CASSPTAGGYGYTF.

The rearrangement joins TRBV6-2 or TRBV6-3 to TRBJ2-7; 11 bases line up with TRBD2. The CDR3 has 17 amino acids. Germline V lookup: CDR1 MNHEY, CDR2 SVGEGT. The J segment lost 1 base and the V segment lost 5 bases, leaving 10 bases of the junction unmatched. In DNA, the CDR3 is TGTGCCAGCAGTAGATCGCCGGGACTAGCGGTGTCCTACGAGCAGTACTTC. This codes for CASSRSPGLAVSYEQYF.

The CDR3 DNA sequence: TGTGCCAGTAGTATGGGCAGTACTGAGCAGTTCTTC. It codes for CASSMGSTEQFF. The chain combines TRBV19 with TRBJ2-1; unclear D gene. Germline CDR1 and CDR2: LNHDA and SQIVND (reference sequence). Trimming shortened V by 3 bases and J by 9 bases, and 9 bases separated the two germline ends. The CDR3 has 12 residues.

The CDR3 spells CASSVGSLSYNEQFF. For the CDR3, the DNA is TGTGCCAGCAGCGTAGGTAGCTTATCCTACAATGAGCAGTTCTTC. The genes are TRBV9 and TRBJ2-1; D remains unclear. V was clipped by 0 bases and J by 1 base, with 8 bases between them. This CDR3 has 15 amino acids. Germline V gives CDR1 SGDLS, CDR2 YYNGEE.

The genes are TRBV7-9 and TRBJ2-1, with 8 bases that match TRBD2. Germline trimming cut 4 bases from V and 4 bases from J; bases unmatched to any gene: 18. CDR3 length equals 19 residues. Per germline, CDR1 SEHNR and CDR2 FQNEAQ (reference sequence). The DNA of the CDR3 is TGTGCCAGCAGCTCACTCCAATCCGGGACTAGAACCTTATACAATGAGCAGTTCTTC. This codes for CASSSLQSGTRTLYNEQFF. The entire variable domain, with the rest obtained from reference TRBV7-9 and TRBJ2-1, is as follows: DTGVSQNPRHKITKRGQNVTFRCDPISEHNRLYWYRQTLGQGPEFLTYFQNEAQLEKSRLLSDRFSAERPKGSFSTLEIQRTEQGDSAMYLCASSSLQSGTRTLYNEQFFGPGTRLTVL.